What follows is one T cell receptor (beta chain) and its context. The method was immunoSEQ multiplex PCR; TCRdb's version includes in-frame clones alone and lacks a portion of them. The sample holds 200,000 to 250,000 clones, around nine tenths seen once. This sample is part of a study of blood T cell repertoires in COVID-19. The V and J ends lost 5 bases and 7 bases, in that order; junction bases with no gene match: 9. The germline V gene has CDR1 SGDLS and CDR2 YYNGEE. The CDR3 totals 14 residues. The sequence was collected from a woman aged 60 to 75 with acute or convalescent COVID-19. Sequencing was carried out using peripheral blood. This chain uses TRBV9 with TRBJ2-7; TRBD1 matches at 10 bases. Here the CDR3 DNA reads TGTGCCAGCAGTCGGATCGGACAGGGGGGTGAGCAGTACTTC. The encoded protein is CASSRIGQGGEQYF.